The 5 T cell receptor beta chains presented below share a single source sample, sequenced in a study of blood T cell repertoires in COVID-19. Clones were sequenced by immunoSEQ multiplex PCR, and TCRdb holds only the in-frame ones, with some missing. This sample carries 400,000 or so clones, around 90% of them seen once, and the ten largest clones take 0.8% to 0.85%. Material: peripheral blood. Receptors originate from a man in his late teens or twenties with COVID-19, enrolled during active disease.

The chain joins TRBV6-6 to TRBJ2-7, with D possibly TRBD2 on 7 matching bases. The CDR3 contains 15 residues. Germline loops: CDR1 MNHNY, CDR2 SVGAGI (reference sequence). The V gene lost 0 bases and the J gene lost 4 bases, with 13 bases spanning the gap. CDR3 residues: CASSYSGGASYEQYF. In DNA form, the CDR3 reads TGTGCCAGCAGTTACTCGGGGGGGGCCTCATACGAGCAGTACTTC.

The genes are TRBV19 and TRBJ2-7, with 11 bases aligning to TRBD2. The CDR3 consists of 15 residues. In germline, CDR1 is LNHDA, CDR2 SQIVND (reference sequence). The V and J ends lost 0 bases and 2 bases, in that order; junction bases with no gene match: 0. The CDR3 DNA sequence: TGTGCCAGTAGTATAGAACTAGCGGGAGCCTACGAGCAGTACTTC. Amino acid sequence: CASSIELAGAYEQYF.

The chain recombines TRBV6-2 or TRBV6-3 with TRBJ2-5; 8 bases match TRBD1. There are 14 residues in the CDR3. The ends lost 4 bases at V and 5 bases at J; junction bases unmatched: 6. Per germline, CDR1 MNHEY and CDR2 SVGEGT. CDR3: CASSLQGVGETQYF. In DNA form, the CDR3 reads TGTGCCAGCAGTTTACAGGGGGTGGGTGAGACCCAGTACTTC.

The chain couples TRBV6-5 to TRBJ1-1; 7 nucleotides agree with TRBD1. The ends lost 5 bases at V and 1 base at J; junction bases unmatched: 4. Germline V gives CDR1 MNHEY, CDR2 SVGAGI. The CDR3 runs to 14 residues. In DNA, the CDR3 is TGTGCCAGCAGTCCGGGACAGCGGAACACTGAAGCTTTCTTT. It codes for CASSPGQRNTEAFF.

The genes are TRBV21-1 and TRBJ2-7; the table's D call TRBD2 went unverified against the DNA. TRBV21-1 constitutes a pseudogene. This CDR3 contains 16 residues. CDR3: CASSKHMGGDSYEQYF. Written as DNA, the CDR3 is TGTGCCAGCAGCAAGCATATGGGGGGGGATTCATACGAGCAGTACTTC.